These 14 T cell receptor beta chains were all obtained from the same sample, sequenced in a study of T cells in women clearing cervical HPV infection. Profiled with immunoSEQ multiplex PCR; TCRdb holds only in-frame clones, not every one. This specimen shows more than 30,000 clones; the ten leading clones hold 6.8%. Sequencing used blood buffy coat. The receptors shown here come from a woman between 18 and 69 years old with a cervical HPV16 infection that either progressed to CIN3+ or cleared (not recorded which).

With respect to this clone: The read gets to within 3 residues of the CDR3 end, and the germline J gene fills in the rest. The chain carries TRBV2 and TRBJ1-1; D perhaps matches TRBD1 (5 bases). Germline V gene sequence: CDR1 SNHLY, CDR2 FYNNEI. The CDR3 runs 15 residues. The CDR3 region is CASSERTGGGGEAFF. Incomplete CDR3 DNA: TGTGCCAGCAGTGAAAGGACGGGGGGGGGAGGAGAA.

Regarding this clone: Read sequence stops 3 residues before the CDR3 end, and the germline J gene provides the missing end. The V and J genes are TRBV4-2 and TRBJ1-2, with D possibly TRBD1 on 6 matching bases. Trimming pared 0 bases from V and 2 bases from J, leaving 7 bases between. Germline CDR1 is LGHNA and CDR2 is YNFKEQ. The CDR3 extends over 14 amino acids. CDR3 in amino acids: CASSQDRGNYGYTF. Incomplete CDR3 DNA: TGTGCCAGCAGCCAAGACAGGGGAAACTATGGC.

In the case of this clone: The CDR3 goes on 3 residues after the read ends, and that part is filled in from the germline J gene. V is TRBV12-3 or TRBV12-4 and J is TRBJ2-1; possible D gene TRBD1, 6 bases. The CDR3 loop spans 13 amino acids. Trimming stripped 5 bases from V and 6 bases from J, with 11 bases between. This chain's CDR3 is CASSEVRGNEQFF. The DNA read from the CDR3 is TGTGCCAGCAGTGAGGTCAGGGGCAATGAG.

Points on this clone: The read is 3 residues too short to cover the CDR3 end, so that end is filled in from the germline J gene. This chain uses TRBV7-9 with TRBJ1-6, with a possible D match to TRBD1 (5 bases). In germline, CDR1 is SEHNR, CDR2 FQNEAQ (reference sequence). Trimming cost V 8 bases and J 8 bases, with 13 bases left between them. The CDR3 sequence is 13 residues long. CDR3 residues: CASQRRGDSPLHF. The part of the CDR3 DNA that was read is TGTGCCAGCCAAAGACGAGGGGATTCACCC.

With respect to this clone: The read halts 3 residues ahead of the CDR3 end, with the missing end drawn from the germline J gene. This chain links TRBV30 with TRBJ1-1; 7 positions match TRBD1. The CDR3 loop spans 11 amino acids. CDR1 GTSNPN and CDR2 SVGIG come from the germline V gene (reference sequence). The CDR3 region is CAWITGVVAFF. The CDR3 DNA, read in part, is TGTGCCTGGATTACAGGGGTTGTC.

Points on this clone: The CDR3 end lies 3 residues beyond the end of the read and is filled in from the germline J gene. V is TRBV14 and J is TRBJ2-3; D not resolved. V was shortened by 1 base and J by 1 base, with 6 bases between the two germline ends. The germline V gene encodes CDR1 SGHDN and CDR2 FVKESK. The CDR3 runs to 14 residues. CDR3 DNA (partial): TGTGCCAGCAGCCAAGTTCCAGGCACAGATACG. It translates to CASSQVPGTDT. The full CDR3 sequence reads CASSQVPGTDTQYF.

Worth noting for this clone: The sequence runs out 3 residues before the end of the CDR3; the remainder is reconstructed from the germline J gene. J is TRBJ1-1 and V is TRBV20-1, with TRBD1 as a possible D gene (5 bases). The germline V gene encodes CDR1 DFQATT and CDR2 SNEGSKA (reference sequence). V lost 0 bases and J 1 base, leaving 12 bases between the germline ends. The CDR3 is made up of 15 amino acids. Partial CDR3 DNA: TGCAGTGCTAGAGATTTTCAGAGGGGGAACACTGAA. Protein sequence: CSARDFQRGNTE. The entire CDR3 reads CSARDFQRGNTEAFF.

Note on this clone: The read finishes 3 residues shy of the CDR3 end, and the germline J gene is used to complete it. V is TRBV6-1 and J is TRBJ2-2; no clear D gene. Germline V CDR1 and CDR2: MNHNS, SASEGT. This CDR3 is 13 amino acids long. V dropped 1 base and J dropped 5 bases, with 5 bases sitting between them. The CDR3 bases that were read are TGTGCCAGCAGTGAAGGAAGGACCGGGGAG. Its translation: CASSEGRTGE. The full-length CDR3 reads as CASSEGRTGELFF.

The CDR3 region is CASQSVVEGMYQPQYF. The sequenced CDR3 bases are TGTGCCAGTCAATCCGTGGTCGAGGGTATGTATCAGCCT. This chain joins TRBV19 and TRBJ2-4; D may be TRBD2 (5 bases). The missing CDR3 end, 3 residues past where the read stops, is filled in from the germline J gene. CDR1 is LNHDA, CDR2 SQIVND, per germline (reference sequence). The CDR3 is made up of 16 amino acids.

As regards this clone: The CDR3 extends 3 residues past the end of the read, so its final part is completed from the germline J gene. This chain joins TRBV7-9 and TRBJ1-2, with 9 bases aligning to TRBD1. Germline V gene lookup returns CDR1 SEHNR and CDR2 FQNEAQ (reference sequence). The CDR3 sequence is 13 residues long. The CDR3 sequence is CASRGQGTYDYTF. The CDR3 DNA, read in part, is TGTGCCAGCAGGGGACAGGGAACCTACGAC.

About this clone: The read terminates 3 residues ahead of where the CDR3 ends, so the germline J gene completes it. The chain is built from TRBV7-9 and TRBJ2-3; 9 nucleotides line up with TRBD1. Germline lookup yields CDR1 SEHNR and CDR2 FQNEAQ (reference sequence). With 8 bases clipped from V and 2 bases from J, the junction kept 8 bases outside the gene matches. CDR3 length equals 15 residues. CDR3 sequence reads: CASDRTGEITDTQYF. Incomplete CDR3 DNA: TGTGCCAGCGATCGGACAGGGGAGATCACAGATACG.

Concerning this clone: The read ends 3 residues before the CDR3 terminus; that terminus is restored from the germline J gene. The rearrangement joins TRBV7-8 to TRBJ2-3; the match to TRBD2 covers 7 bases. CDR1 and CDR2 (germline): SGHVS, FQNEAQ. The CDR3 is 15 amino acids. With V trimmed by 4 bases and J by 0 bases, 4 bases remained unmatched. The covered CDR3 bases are TGTGCCAGCAGCTCCGGGACTACTAGCACAGATACG. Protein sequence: CASSSGTTSTDT. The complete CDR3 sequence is CASSSGTTSTDTQYF.

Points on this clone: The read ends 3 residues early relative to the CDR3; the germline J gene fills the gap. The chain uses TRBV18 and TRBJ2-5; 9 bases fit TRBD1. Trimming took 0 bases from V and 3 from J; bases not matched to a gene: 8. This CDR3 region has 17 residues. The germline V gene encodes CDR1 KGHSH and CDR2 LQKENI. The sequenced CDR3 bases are TGTGCCAGCTCACCACCGGGACAGGGAAGGGGGAAAGAGACC. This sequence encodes CASSPPGQGRGKET. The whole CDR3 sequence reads CASSPPGQGRGKETQYF.

CDR3: CASSLWDRGIYGYTF. CDR3 DNA, as far as it was read: TGTGCCAGCAGCTTGTGGGACAGGGGGATCTATGGC. The V call is TRBV5-6, the J call TRBJ1-2, with 11 bases fitting TRBD1. The CDR3 end lies 3 residues beyond the end of the read and is filled in from the germline J gene. The CDR3 totals 15 residues. V dropped 1 base and J dropped 4; count of bases not matched to a gene: 3. Germline CDR1 and CDR2: SGHDT and YYEEEE.